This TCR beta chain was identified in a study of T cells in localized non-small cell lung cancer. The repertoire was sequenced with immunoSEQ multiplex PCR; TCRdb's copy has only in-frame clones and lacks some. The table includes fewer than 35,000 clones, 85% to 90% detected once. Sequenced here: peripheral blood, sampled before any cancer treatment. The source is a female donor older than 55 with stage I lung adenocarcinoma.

The CDR3, as DNA: TGCGCCAGCAGTCAATCCGGGCTAGCGGGCCCTTTTTGTCTTCCCTACAATGAGCAGTTCTTC. Translating it yields CASSQSGLAGPFCLPYNEQFF. The chain has TRBV23-1 and TRBJ2-1; 8 nucleotides agree with TRBD2. TRBV23-1 is assigned to the ORF class and has an uncertain function. J was trimmed by 2 bases and V by 0 bases; bases with no gene match: 18. The CDR3 sequence is 21 residues long.